The entry below describes one T cell receptor (beta chain). The target antigen is unknown. This table comes from immunoSEQ multiplex PCR, and its TCRdb copy is limited to in-frame clones, with some not included. Altogether 85,000 to 120,000 clones are present, roughly 96% being singletons, with the ten largest covering roughly 3.1%. The CDR3 sequence is 14 residues long. V dropped 0 bases and J dropped 4 bases, with 9 bases sitting between them. Germline values: CDR1 MNHNY, CDR2 SVGAGI (reference sequence). The data were obtained in a study of T cells in pancreatic ductal adenocarcinoma. Study results and limitations: Blood clonality (roughly 0.072) did not differ significantly from tumor (roughly 0.11). Results skew toward the minority of patients with early-stage disease. Comparisons of tumor and blood clonality may show falsely lower tumor diversity. Tumor samples had fewer productive templates and 6.5 to 10-fold fewer unique clonotypes than blood.

The selected patients with pancreatic ductal adenocarcinoma had surgery but no neoadjuvant therapy. The sequencing input was PBMCs. The chain recombines TRBV6-6 with TRBJ1-1; D might be TRBD1 (5 bases). The sequence was obtained from a human donor with pancreatic ductal adenocarcinoma. In DNA form, the CDR3 reads TGTGCCAGCAGTTACTCGGTGGGGGGCACTGAAGCTTTCTTT. Protein product: CASSYSVGGTEAFF.